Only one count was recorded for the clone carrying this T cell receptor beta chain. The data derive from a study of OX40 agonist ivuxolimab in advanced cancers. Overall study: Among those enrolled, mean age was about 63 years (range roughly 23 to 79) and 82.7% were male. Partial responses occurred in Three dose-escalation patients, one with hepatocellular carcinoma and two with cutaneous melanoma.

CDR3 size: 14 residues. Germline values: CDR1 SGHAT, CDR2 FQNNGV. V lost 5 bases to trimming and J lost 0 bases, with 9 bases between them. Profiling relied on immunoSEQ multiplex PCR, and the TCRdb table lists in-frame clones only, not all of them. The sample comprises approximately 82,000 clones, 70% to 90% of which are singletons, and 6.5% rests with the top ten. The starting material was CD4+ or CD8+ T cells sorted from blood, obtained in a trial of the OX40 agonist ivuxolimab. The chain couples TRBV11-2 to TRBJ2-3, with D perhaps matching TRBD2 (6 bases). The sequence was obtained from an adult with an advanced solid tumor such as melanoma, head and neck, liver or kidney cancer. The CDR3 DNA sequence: TGTGCCAGCAGCGCGGGACTGAGCACAGATACGCAGTATTTT. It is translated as CASSAGLSTDTQYF.